A selection of T cell receptor beta chains follows, all from one sample in a study of T cell responses to AZD1222 COVID-19 vaccine. Profiling relied on immunoSEQ multiplex PCR, and the TCRdb table lists in-frame clones only, not all of them. Found here are 150,000 or so clones, over 85% of them singletons; the top ten hold about 19%. The sequencing here drew on peripheral blood, taken on day 0 of AZD1222 vaccination. Receptor source: an adult in good health. The CDR3 runs from the conserved cysteine through the conserved F or W.

cdr3_aa: CASTLTGTYNEQFF
j_call: TRBJ2-1
v_call: TRBV27

cdr3_aa: CASKRGAVPYGYTF
j_call: TRBJ1-2
v_call: TRBV18

cdr3_aa: CASSSGTGNYGYTF
j_call: TRBJ1-2
v_call: TRBV7-2

cdr3_aa: CASSLALNTEAFF
j_call: TRBJ1-1
v_call: TRBV12-3/TRBV12-4

cdr3_aa: CASRNRDRVMYEQYF
j_call: TRBJ2-7
v_call: TRBV7-2

cdr3_aa: CASSYGREQYF
j_call: TRBJ2-7
v_call: TRBV6-5

cdr3_aa: CASSHGGRHEQYF
j_call: TRBJ2-7
v_call: TRBV4-3

cdr3_aa: CASSLGTATSGRFNEQFF
j_call: TRBJ2-1
v_call: TRBV5-1

cdr3_aa: CASSSDPTTLYTGELFF
j_call: TRBJ2-2
v_call: TRBV7-3

cdr3_aa: CASSERDRGPIYGYTF
j_call: TRBJ1-2
v_call: TRBV6-1

cdr3_aa: CASSLRGQLAEAFF
j_call: TRBJ1-1
v_call: TRBV28

cdr3_aa: CASSSGTASYEQYF
j_call: TRBJ2-7
v_call: TRBV9

cdr3_aa: CASSPPRDFGGYTF
j_call: TRBJ1-2
v_call: TRBV28

cdr3_aa: CASSYPLDRDEQYF
j_call: TRBJ2-7
v_call: TRBV6-5

cdr3_aa: CASSEASGPEIAKNIQYF
j_call: TRBJ2-4
v_call: TRBV2

cdr3_aa: CASSQWEGWNYGYTF
j_call: TRBJ1-2
v_call: TRBV11-2

cdr3_aa: CASSLTGTTNYGYTF
j_call: TRBJ1-2
v_call: TRBV6-5

cdr3_aa: CASSLGQGGTDTQYF
j_call: TRBJ2-3
v_call: TRBV7-9

cdr3_aa: CASSLGPSPKSPLHF
j_call: TRBJ1-6
v_call: TRBV5-5

cdr3_aa: CASSYRDRSSYNSPLHF
j_call: TRBJ1-6
v_call: TRBV7-9

cdr3_aa: CASSLSSGLDYGYTF
j_call: TRBJ1-2
v_call: TRBV27